These T cell receptor beta chains were read from a single sample in a study of graft-versus-host responses after intestinal transplantation. TCRdb's table, derived via immunoSEQ multiplex PCR, lists solely in-frame clones and lacks some. The table has about 11,000 clones, roughly 80% seen once. Material: ileum tissue, obtained 23 days after intestinal transplant. All receptors come from a human patient who received an intestinal transplant, so some T cells may come from the graft donor. Both conserved end residues are part of each CDR3. The D gene is left open where the match is weak. Some rows have no size entry. The others give once, few or many, or a class for an expanded clone.

V	size	D	J	CDR3	DNA
TRBV7-2	few	.	TRBJ2-1	CASSLASSGPYNEQFF	TGTGCCAGCAGCTTAGCATCCAGCGGACCCTACAATGAGCAGTTCTTC
TRBV11-3	.	TRBD2	TRBJ2-7	CASSLTGTPMRGDEQYF	TGTGCCAGCAGCCTAACCGGGACCCCTATGCGGGGGGACGAGCAGTACTTC
TRBV4-1	once	TRBD2	TRBJ2-1	CASSQDWASGRGEQFF	TGCGCCAGCAGCCAAGATTGGGCTAGCGGGAGAGGGGAGCAGTTCTTC
TRBV5-1	.	TRBD2	TRBJ2-1	CASSVAGGRNEQFF	TGCGCCAGCAGTGTAGCGGGGGGGCGCAATGAGCAGTTCTTC
TRBV30	.	.	TRBJ1-6	CACSVGRNNSPLHF	TGTGCCTGTTCCGTCGGACGGAATAATTCACCCCTCCACTTT
TRBV7-2	.	.	TRBJ1-2	CASSPFDRILSYGYTF	TGTGCCAGCAGCCCATTCGACAGGATCCTCTCCTATGGCTACACCTTC
TRBV19	.	.	TRBJ1-2	CASSIGGFNYGYTF	TGTGCCAGTAGTATAGGGGGTTTTAACTATGGCTACACCTTC
TRBV27	.	TRBD1	TRBJ1-2	CASSLGQGYGYTF	TGTGCCAGCAGTTTAGGACAGGGCTATGGCTACACCTTC
TRBV10-3	few	TRBD2	TRBJ2-7	CAISVGLAELYEQYF	TGTGCCATCAGTGTGGGACTAGCGGAGTTATACGAGCAGTACTTC
TRBV4-3	.	TRBD1	TRBJ2-7	CASSPAQGASYEQYF	TGCGCCAGCAGCCCAGCTCAGGGGGCTAGCTACGAGCAGTACTTC
TRBV4-1	few	.	TRBJ2-1	CASSQSTGANNEQFF	TGCGCCAGCAGCCAGAGTACGGGGGCGAACAATGAGCAGTTCTTC
TRBV6-5	.	.	TRBJ2-7	CASSPGLRRGGEQYF	TGTGCCAGCAGTCCGGGGCTCCGACGAGGAGGCGAGCAGTACTTC
TRBV9	once	.	TRBJ1-6	CASSVVTDSPLHF	TGTGCCAGCAGCGTAGTAACGGATTCACCCCTCCACTTT
TRBV27	.	TRBD2	TRBJ2-1	CASSLGLAYNEQFF	TGTGCCAGCAGCCTGGGACTAGCATACAATGAGCAGTTCTTC
TRBV9	.	.	TRBJ1-6	CASSVAGGRSPLHF	TGTGCCAGCAGCGTGGCGGGAGGGAGATCACCCCTCCACTTT
TRBV21-1	.	.	TRBJ1-5	CASSRGRGGQPQHF	TGTGCCAGCAGTCGGGGGCGGGGCGGTCAGCCCCAGCATTTT
TRBV19	.	.	TRBJ1-2	CASSIVLKREEGFVYGYTF	TGTGCCAGTAGTATAGTTCTTAAGCGAGAAGAGGGCTTCGTTTATGGCTACACCTTC
TRBV25-1	.	TRBD1	TRBJ2-5	CASSDLRDRVGETQYF	TGTGCCAGCAGTGACCTCCGGGACAGGGTCGGAGAGACCCAGTACTTC
TRBV4-2	.	.	TRBJ2-3	CASNLLRGDTQYF	TGTGCCAGCAACTTGCTGAGGGGAGATACGCAGTATTTT
TRBV5-6	few	TRBD2	TRBJ2-1	CASSLPQRGTYNEQFF	TGTGCCAGCAGCTTGCCTCAGCGGGGAACCTACAATGAGCAGTTCTTC
TRBV6-5	.	.	TRBJ2-7	CASSPPPGGPYEQYF	TGTGCCAGCAGTCCTCCCCCCGGGGGACCCTACGAGCAGTACTTC
TRBV4-3	.	.	TRBJ2-3	CASSQDPIPRDTQYF	TGCGCCAGCAGCCAAGATCCGATACCTCGGGATACGCAGTATTTT
TRBV5-6	.	TRBD2	TRBJ2-1	CASSLKVGGTSDNEQFF	TGTGCCAGCAGCTTGAAGGTCGGTGGGACTAGCGACAATGAGCAGTTCTTC
TRBV7-6	.	TRBD1	TRBJ1-1	CASSSRQGSSTEAFF	TGTGCCAGCAGCTCAAGACAGGGATCGAGCACTGAAGCTTTCTTT
TRBV28	.	.	TRBJ1-2	CASSFRGALYGYTF	TGTGCCAGCAGTTTTCGGGGCGCCCTATATGGCTACACCTTC
TRBV4-1	.	TRBD2	TRBJ2-1	CASSQEPGGDYNEQFF	TGCGCCAGCAGCCAAGAGCCCGGGGGGGACTACAATGAGCAGTTCTTC
TRBV2	.	.	TRBJ2-1	CASRPTTGTNYNEQFF	TGTGCCAGCAGGCCGACGACAGGTACTAACTACAATGAGCAGTTCTTC
TRBV11-1	.	.	TRBJ2-7	CASSSGRYYEQYF	TGTGCCAGCAGCTCGGGACGGTACTACGAGCAGTACTTC
TRBV28	.	TRBD1	TRBJ1-4	CASSLEGTGREKLFF	TGTGCCAGCAGTTTGGAGGGGACAGGGCGGGAAAAACTGTTTTTT
TRBV5-6	.	.	TRBJ2-1	CASSDWGGLYNEQFF	TGTGCCAGCAGCGATTGGGGGGGCCTTTACAATGAGCAGTTCTTC
TRBV6-5	.	.	TRBJ2-7	CASSRGTGSSYEQYF	TGTGCCAGCAGTCGGGGCACCGGCAGCTCCTACGAGCAGTACTTC
TRBV10-2	.	TRBD2	TRBJ2-3	CASSERLAGTDTQYF	TGCGCCAGCAGTGAGCGTCTAGCGGGGACAGATACGCAGTATTTT
TRBV19	.	TRBD2	TRBJ2-7	CASSISAGSSYEQYF	TGTGCCAGTAGTATCTCAGCGGGGAGCTCCTACGAGCAGTACTTC
TRBV5-1	medium-sized	.	TRBJ2-5	CASELRETQYF	TGCGCCAGCGAATTGAGAGAGACCCAGTACTTC
TRBV19	.	TRBD2	TRBJ2-1	CASSIQAGVRNEQFF	TGTGCCAGTAGTATCCAAGCGGGAGTTCGCAATGAGCAGTTCTTC
TRBV18	few	TRBD1	TRBJ2-6	CASSQSHTGGLVANVLTF	TGTGCCAGCTCACAGTCCCATACAGGGGGCCTAGTCGCCAACGTCCTGACTTTC
TRBV30	few	.	TRBJ2-6	CAWSGGSGANVLTF	TGTGCCTGGAGCGGGGGCTCTGGGGCCAACGTCCTGACTTTC
TRBV25-1	.	.	TRBJ2-3	CASSDREISDTQYF	TGTGCCAGCAGTGACAGGGAGATATCAGATACGCAGTATTTT
TRBV5-4	.	TRBD1	TRBJ2-5	CASSFADRGLETQYF	TGTGCCAGCAGCTTTGCGGACAGGGGGTTAGAGACCCAGTACTTC
TRBV28	.	.	TRBJ2-7	CASSQDGSYEQYF	TGTGCCAGCAGTCAAGACGGATCCTACGAGCAGTACTTC
TRBV13	.	.	TRBJ2-7	CASSLGSYEQYF	TGTGCCAGCAGCTTAGGCTCCTACGAGCAGTACTTC
TRBV6-1	.	.	TRBJ2-7	CASSQRQSYEQYF	TGTGCCAGCAGTCAAAGACAGTCCTACGAGCAGTACTTC
TRBV4-3	.	.	TRBJ1-2	CASSQDVWHRIGYGYTF	TGCGCCAGCAGCCAAGATGTTTGGCACCGCATCGGCTATGGCTACACCTTC
TRBV5-6	.	.	TRBJ2-7	CASSLVSAYEQYF	TGTGCCAGCAGCTTGGTCTCGGCCTACGAGCAGTACTTC
TRBV28	.	.	TRBJ2-7	CASSFLLYEQYF	TGTGCCAGCAGTTTCCTCCTCTACGAGCAGTACTTC
TRBV6-6	few	.	TRBJ2-4	CASSNNIQYF	TGTGCCAGCAGTAATAACATTCAGTACTTC
TRBV5-1	.	TRBD2	TRBJ2-1	CASSLGTGGGNEQFF	TGCGCCAGCAGCTTGGGGACGGGAGGAGGCAATGAGCAGTTCTTC
TRBV28	.	.	TRBJ2-7	CASSFGQGPYEQYF	TGTGCCAGCAGTTTCGGGCAGGGGCCGTACGAGCAGTACTTC
TRBV7-8	.	.	TRBJ1-2	CASSPTYGYTF	TGTGCCAGCAGCCCCACCTATGGCTACACCTTC
TRBV4-1	medium-sized	.	TRBJ2-7	CASSQESDSTYEQYF	TGCGCCAGCAGCCAAGAGTCGGACAGCACCTACGAGCAGTACTTC
TRBV9	.	.	TRBJ1-1	CASSVDGRRDTEAFF	TGTGCCAGCAGCGTAGATGGCAGAAGGGACACTGAAGCTTTCTTT
TRBV5-6	.	.	TRBJ2-5	CASSLGPMGQETQYF	TGTGCCAGCAGCTTGGGACCCATGGGGCAGGAGACCCAGTACTTC
TRBV7-6	.	TRBD2	TRBJ2-1	CASSPGTSGANYNEQFF	TGTGCCAGCAGCCCGGGGACTAGCGGGGCAAACTACAATGAGCAGTTCTTC
TRBV5-1	.	TRBD2	TRBJ2-3	CASSPSGSTDTQYF	TGCGCCAGCAGTCCTAGCGGGAGCACAGATACGCAGTATTTT
TRBV19	.	.	TRBJ1-1	CASSIFKGLLGNTEAFF	TGTGCCAGTAGTATCTTTAAGGGCTTGCTTGGGAACACTGAAGCTTTCTTT
TRBV28	.	.	TRBJ1-4	CASSSILREEKLFF	TGTGCCAGCAGCTCTATTCTAAGAGAGGAAAAACTGTTTTTT
TRBV28	.	TRBD1	TRBJ1-2	CASSSTGGSYGYTF	TGTGCCAGCAGTTCGACAGGGGGCAGCTATGGCTACACCTTC